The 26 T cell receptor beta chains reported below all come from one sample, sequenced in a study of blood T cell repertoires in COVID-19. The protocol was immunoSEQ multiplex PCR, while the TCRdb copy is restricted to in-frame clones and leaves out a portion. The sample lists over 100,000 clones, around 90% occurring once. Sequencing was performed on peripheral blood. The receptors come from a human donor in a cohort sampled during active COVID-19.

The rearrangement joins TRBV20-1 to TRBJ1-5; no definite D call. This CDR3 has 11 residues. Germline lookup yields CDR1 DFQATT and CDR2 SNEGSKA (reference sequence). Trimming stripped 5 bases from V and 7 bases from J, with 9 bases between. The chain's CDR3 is CSARAGQPQHF. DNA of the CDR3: TGCAGTGCTCGGGCGGGGCAGCCCCAGCATTTT.

The CDR3 DNA follows: TGTGCCAGCAGTTTACCGGGACAGGGGAGGGTGACCCAGTACTTC. It translates to CASSLPGQGRVTQYF. V and J are TRBV28 and TRBJ2-5; 10 positions agree with TRBD1. The CDR3 contains 15 residues. With V trimmed by 2 bases and J by 7 bases, 7 bases remained unmatched. Germline V gives CDR1 MDHEN, CDR2 SYDVKM.

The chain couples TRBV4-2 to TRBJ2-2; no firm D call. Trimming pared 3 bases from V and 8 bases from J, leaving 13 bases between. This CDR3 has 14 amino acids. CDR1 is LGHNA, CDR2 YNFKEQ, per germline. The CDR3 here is CASSQAVIRGELFF. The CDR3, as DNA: TGTGCCAGCAGCCAGGCGGTCATTCGGGGGGAGCTGTTTTTT.

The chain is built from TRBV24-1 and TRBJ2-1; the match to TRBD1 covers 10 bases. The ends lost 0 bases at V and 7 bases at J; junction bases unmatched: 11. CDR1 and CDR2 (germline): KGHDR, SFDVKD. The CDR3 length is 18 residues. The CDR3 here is CATSDLPGQGISRNEQFF. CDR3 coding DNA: TGTGCCACCAGTGATTTGCCGGGACAGGGGATAAGTAGGAATGAGCAGTTCTTC.

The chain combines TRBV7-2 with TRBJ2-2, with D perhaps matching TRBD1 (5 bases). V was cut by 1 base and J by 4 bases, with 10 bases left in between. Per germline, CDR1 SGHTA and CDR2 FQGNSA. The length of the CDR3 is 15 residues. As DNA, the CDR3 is TGTGCCAGCAGCTTAGAGGGCAGGGCCACCGGGGAGCTGTTTTTT. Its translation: CASSLEGRATGELFF. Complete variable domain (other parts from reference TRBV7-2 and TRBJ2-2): GAGVSQSPSNKVTEKGKDVELRCDPISGHTALYWYRQSLGQGLEFLIYFQGNSAPDKSGLPSDRFSAERTGGSVSTLTIQRTQQEDSAVYLCASSLEGRATGELFFGEGSRLTVL.

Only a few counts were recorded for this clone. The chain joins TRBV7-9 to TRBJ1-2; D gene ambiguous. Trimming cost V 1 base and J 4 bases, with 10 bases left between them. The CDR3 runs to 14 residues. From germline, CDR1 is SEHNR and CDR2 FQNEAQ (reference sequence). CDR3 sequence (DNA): TGTGCCAGCAGCTTAGAGGCGACAATCTATGGCTACACCTTC. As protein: CASSLEATIYGYTF.

CDR3 residues: CASGKNWVAVNEQFF. CDR3 in DNA: TGTGCCAGCGGAAAAAACTGGGTGGCGGTCAATGAGCAGTTCTTC. The genes are TRBV7-8 and TRBJ2-1; the D is unclear. V lost 8 bases and J lost 6, with 20 bases in between. CDR1 and CDR2 from the germline V gene are SGHVS and FQNEAQ. CDR3 length: 15 residues.

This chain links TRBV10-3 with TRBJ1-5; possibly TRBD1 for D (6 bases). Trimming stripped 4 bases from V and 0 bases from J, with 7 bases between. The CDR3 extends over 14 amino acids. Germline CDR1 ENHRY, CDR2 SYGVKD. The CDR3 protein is CAISGTDSNQPQHF. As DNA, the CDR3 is TGTGCCATCAGTGGGACAGATAGCAATCAGCCCCAGCATTTT.

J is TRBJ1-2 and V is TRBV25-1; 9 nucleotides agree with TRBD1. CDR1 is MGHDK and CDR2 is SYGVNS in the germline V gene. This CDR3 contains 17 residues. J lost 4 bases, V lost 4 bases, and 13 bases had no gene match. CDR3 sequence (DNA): TGTGCCAGCAGTGCAGGGGGGATACAGGGGGCGAGCTATGGCTACACCTTC. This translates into CASSAGGIQGASYGYTF.

The CDR3 region is CASSPSQGSTEAFF. Written as DNA, the CDR3 is TGCGCCAGCAGCCCGTCACAGGGGAGCACTGAAGCTTTCTTT. The V gene is TRBV4-1, the J gene TRBJ1-1, with 7 bases identical to TRBD1. The CDR3 has 14 amino acids. Germline V gives CDR1 MGHRA, CDR2 YSYEKL. The trim removed 4 bases at V and 4 bases at J, leaving 6 bases unmatched.

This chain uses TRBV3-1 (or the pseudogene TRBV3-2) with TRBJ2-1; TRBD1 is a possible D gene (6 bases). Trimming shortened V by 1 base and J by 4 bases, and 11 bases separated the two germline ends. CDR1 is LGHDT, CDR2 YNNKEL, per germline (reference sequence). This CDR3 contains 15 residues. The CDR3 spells CASSQGQDTYNEQFF. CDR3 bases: TGTGCCAGCAGCCAAGGACAGGACACGTACAATGAGCAGTTCTTC.

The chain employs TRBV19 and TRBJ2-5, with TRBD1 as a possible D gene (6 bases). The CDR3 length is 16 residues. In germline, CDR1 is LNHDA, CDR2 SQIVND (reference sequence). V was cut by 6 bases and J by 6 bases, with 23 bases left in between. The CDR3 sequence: CASRPSPHVRGKTQYF. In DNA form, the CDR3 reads TGTGCCAGTAGGCCCTCGCCGCACGTGAGGGGGAAGACCCAGTACTTC.

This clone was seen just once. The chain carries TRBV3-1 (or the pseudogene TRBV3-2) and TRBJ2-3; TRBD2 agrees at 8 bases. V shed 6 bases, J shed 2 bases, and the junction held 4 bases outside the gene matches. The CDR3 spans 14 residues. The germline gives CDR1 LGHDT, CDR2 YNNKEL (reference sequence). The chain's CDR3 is CASSRTSTTDTQYF. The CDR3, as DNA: TGTGCCAGCAGTAGGACTAGCACCACAGATACGCAGTATTTT.

The CDR3 DNA sequence: TGTGCCATCAGTCGCGGGAATTCACCCCTCCACTTT. Translation: CAISRGNSPLHF. The chain carries TRBV10-3 and TRBJ1-6, with D uncertain. Trimming cost V 5 bases and J 7 bases, with 6 bases left between them. This CDR3 has 12 residues. Germline CDR1 and CDR2: ENHRY and SYGVKD.

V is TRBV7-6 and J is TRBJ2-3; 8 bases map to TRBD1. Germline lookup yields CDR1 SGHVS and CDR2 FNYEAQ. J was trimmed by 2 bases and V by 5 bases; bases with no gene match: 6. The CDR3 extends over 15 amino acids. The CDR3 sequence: CASSARGRNTDTQYF. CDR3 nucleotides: TGTGCCAGCAGCGCCAGGGGGCGGAACACAGATACGCAGTATTTT.

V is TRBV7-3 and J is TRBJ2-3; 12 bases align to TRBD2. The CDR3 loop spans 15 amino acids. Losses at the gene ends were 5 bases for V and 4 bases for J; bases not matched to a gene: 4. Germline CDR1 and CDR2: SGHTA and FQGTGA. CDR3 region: CASSLAGGQSDTQYF. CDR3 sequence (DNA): TGTGCCAGCAGCCTAGCGGGGGGGCAATCAGATACGCAGTATTTT.

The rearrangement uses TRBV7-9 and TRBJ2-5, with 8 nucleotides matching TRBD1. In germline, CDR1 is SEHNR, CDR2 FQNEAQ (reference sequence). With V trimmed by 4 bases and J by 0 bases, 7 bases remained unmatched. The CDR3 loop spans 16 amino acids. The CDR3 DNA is TGTGCCAGCAGCTCGAGCCGGGACAGGAACCAAGAGACCCAGTACTTC. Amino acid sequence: CASSSSRDRNQETQYF.

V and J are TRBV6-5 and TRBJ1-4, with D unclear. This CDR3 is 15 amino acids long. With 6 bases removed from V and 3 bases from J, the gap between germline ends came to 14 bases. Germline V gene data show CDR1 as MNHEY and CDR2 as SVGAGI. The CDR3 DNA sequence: TGTGCCAGCAGAACGGAGAACATCTCTAATGAAAAACTGTTTTTT. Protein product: CASRTENISNEKLFF.

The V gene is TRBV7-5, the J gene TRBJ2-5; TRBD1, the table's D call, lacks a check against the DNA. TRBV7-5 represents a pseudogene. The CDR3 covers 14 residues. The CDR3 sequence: CVRSYRAAQETQYF. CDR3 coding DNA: TGTGTCAGAAGTTACAGGGCCGCCCAAGAGACCCAGTACTTC.

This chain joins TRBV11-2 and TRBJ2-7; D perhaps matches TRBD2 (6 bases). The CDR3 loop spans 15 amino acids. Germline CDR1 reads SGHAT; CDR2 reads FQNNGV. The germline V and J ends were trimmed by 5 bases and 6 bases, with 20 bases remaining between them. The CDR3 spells CASSRGGASASEQYF. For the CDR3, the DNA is TGTGCCAGCAGCCGAGGCGGGGCTAGCGCGAGCGAGCAGTACTTC.

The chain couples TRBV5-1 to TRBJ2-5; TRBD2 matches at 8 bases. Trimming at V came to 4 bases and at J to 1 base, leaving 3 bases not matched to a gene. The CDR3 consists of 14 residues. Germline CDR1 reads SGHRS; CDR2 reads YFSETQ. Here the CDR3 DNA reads TGCGCCAGCAGCAAGAGCGGGGGCCAAGAGACCCAGTACTTC. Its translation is CASSKSGGQETQYF.

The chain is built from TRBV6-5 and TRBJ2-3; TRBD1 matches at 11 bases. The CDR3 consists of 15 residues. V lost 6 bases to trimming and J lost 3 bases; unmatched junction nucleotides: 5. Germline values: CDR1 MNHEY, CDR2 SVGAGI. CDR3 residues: CASSGQGARTDTQYF. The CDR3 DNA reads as TGTGCCAGCAGCGGACAGGGGGCGAGAACAGATACGCAGTATTTT.

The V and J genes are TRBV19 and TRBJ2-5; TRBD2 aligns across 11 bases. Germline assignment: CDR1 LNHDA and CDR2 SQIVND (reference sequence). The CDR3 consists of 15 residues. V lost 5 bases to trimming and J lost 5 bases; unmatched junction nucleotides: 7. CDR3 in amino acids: CASSATSGSLETQYF. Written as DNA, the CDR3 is TGTGCCAGTAGTGCCACTAGCGGGAGTTTGGAGACCCAGTACTTC. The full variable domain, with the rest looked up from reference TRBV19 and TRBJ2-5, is DGGITQSPKYLFRKEGQNVTLSCEQNLNHDAMYWYRQDPGQGLRLIYYSQIVNDFQKGDIAEGYSVSREKKESFPLTVTSAQKNPTAFYLCASSATSGSLETQYFGPGTRLLVL.

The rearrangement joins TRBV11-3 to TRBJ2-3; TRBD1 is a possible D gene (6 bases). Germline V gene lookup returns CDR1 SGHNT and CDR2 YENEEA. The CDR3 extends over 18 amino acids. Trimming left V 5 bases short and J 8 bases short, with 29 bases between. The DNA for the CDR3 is TGTGCCAGCAGCCCTACTTACAAACCGGGACAAATGAGGGGTACGCAGTATTTT. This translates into CASSPTYKPGQMRGTQYF.

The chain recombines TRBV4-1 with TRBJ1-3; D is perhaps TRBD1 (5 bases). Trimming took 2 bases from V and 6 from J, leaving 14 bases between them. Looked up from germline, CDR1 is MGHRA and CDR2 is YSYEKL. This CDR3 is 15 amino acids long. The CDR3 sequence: CASSQTPGGENTIYF. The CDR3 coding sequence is TGCGCCAGCAGCCAAACCCCCGGGGGGGAAAACACCATATATTTT.

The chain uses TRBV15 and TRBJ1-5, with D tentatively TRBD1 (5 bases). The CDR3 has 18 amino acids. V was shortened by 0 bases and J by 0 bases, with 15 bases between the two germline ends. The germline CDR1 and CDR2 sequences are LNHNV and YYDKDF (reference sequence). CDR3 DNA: TGTGCCACCAGCAGAGACAGGGCCTCTCGATATAGCAATCAGCCCCAGCATTTT. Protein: CATSRDRASRYSNQPQHF.